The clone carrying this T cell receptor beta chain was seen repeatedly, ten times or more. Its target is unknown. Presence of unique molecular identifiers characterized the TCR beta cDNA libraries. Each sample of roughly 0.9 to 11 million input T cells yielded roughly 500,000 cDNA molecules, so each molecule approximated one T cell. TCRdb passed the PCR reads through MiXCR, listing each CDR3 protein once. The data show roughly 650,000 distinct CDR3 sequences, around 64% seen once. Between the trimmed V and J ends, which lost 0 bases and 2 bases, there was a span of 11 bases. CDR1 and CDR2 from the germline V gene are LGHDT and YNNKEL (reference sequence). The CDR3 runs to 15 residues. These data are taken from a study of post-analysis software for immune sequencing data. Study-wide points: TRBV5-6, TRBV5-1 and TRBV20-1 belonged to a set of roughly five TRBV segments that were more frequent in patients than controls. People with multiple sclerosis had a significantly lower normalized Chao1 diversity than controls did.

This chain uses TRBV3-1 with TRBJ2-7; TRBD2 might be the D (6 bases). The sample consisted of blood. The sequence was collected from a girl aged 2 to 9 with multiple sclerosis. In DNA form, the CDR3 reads TGTGCCAGCAGCCAAGATAGGGACTCCACCTACGAGCAGTACTTC. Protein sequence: CASSQDRDSTYEQYF.